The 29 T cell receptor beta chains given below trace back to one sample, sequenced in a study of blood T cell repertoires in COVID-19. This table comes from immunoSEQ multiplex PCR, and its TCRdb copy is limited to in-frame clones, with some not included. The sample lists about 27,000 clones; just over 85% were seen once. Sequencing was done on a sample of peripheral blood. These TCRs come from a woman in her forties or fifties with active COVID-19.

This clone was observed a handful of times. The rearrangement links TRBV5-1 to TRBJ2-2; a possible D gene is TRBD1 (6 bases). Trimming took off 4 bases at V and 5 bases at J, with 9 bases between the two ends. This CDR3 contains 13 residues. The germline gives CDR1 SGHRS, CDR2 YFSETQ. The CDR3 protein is CASSAGQTGELFF. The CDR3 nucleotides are TGCGCCAGCAGCGCTGGACAGACCGGGGAGCTGTTTTTT.

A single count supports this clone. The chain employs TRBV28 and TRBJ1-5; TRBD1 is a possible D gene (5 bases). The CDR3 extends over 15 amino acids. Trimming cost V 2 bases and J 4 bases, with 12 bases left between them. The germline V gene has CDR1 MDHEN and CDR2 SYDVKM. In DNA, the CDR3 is TGTGCCAGCAGTTTAACCAGGGCTTATAATCAGCCCCAGCATTTT. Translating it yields CASSLTRAYNQPQHF.

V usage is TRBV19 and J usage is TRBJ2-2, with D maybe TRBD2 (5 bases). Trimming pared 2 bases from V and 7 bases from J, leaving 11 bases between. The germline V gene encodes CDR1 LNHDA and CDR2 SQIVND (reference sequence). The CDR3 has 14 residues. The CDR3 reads CASSINPGGGELFF. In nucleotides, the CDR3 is TGTGCCAGTAGTATAAACCCCGGAGGCGGGGAGCTGTTTTTT.

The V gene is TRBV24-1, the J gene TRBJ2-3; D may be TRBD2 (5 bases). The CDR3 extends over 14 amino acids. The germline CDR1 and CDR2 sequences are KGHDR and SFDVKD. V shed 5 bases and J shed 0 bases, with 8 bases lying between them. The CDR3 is CATSAGESTDTQYF. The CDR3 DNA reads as TGTGCCACCAGTGCCGGGGAGAGCACAGATACGCAGTATTTT.

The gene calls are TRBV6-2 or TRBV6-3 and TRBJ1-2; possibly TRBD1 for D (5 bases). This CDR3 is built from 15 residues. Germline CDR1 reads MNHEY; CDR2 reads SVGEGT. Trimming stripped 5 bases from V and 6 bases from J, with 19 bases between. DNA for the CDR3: TGTGCCAGCAGTGGGCGGCGGGGCCCCCTCCATGGCTACACCTTC. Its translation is CASSGRRGPLHGYTF.

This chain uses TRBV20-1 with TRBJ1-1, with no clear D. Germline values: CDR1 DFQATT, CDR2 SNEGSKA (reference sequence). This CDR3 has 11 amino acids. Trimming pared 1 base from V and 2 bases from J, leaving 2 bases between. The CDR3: CSARANTEAFF. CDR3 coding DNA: TGCAGTGCTAGAGCAAACACTGAAGCTTTCTTT.

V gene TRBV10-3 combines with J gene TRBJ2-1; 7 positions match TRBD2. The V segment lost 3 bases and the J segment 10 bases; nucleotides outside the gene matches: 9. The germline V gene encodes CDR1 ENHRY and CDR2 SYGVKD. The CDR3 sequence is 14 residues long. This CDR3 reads CAISDRREVGEQFF. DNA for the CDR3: TGTGCCATCAGTGATCGCCGGGAGGTTGGCGAGCAGTTCTTC.

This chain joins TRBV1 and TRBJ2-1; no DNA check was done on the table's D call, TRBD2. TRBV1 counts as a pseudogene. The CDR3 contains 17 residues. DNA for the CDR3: TGCACCAGCAGCCCGGAAAGCGGTTCGGCCCCAAGCAATGAGCAGTTCTTC. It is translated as CTSSPESGSAPSNEQFF.

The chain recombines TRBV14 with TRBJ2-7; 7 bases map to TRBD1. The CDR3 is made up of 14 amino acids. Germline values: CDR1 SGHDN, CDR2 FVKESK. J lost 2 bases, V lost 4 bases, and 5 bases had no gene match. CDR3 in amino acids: CASSRDRAPYEQYF. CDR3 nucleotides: TGTGCCAGCAGCCGAGACAGGGCCCCCTACGAGCAGTACTTC.

The CDR3 nucleotides read TGTGCCAGCAGCCAAGGGACGCGGGAGGGCGCGACCCAGTACTTC. Amino acid sequence: CASSQGTREGATQYF. This chain uses TRBV14 with TRBJ2-5, with 9 bases lining up with TRBD2. The CDR3 has 15 amino acids. Trimming at V came to 1 base and at J to 7 bases, leaving 7 bases not matched to a gene. CDR1 is SGHDN and CDR2 is FVKESK in the germline V gene.

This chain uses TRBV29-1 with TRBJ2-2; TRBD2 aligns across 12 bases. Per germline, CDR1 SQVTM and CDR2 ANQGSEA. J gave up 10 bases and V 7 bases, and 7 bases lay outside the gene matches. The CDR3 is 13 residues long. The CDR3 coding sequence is TGCAGCGGGAGGACTAGCGGGGACGCGGAGCTGTTTTTT. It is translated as CSGRTSGDAELFF.

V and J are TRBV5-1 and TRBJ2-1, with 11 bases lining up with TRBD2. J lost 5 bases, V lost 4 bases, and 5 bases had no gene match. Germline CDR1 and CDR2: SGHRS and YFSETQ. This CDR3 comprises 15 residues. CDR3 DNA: TGCGCCAGCAGCCGTACTAGCGGGAGAAACAATGAGCAGTTCTTC. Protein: CASSRTSGRNNEQFF.

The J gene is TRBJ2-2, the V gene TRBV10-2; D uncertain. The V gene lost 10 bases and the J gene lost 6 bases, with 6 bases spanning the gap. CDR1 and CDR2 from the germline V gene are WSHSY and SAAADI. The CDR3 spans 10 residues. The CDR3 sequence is CATYSGELFF. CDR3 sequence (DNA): TGCGCCACCTACTCCGGGGAGCTGTTTTTT.

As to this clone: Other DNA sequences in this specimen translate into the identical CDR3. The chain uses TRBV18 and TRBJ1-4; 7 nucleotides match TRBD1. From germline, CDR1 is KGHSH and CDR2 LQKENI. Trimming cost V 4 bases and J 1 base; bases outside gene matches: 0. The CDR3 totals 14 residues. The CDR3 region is CASSRDRTNEKLFF. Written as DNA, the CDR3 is TGTGCCAGCTCACGGGACAGAACTAATGAAAAACTGTTTTTT.

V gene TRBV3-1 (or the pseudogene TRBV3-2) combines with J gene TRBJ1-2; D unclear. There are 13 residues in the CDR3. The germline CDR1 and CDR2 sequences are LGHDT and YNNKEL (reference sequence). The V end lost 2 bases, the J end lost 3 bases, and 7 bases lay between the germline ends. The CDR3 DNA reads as TGTGCCAGCAGCCAATGGGGAGACTATGGCTACACCTTC. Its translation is CASSQWGDYGYTF.

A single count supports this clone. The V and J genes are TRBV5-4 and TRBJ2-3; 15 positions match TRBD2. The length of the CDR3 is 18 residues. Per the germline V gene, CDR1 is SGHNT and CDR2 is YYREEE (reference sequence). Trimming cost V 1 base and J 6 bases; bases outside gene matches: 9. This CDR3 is CASSLYPSGLAGGDTQYF. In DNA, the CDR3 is TGTGCCAGCAGCTTGTATCCGTCCGGACTAGCGGGAGGGGATACGCAGTATTTT.

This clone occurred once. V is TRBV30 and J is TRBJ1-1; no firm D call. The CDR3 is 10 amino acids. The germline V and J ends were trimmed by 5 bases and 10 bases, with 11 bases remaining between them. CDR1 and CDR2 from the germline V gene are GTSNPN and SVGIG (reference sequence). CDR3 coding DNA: TGTGCCTGGGGCGGGAAGGGAGCTTTCTTT. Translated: CAWGGKGAFF.

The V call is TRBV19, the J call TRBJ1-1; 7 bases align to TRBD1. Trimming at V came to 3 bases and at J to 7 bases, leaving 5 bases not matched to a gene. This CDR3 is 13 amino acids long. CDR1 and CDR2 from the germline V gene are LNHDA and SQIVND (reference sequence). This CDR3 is CASSIPGTVEAFF. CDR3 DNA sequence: TGTGCCAGTAGTATTCCTGGGACAGTTGAAGCTTTCTTT. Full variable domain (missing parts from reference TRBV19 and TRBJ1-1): DGGITQSPKYLFRKEGQNVTLSCEQNLNHDAMYWYRQDPGQGLRLIYYSQIVNDFQKGDIAEGYSVSREKKESFPLTVTSAQKNPTAFYLCASSIPGTVEAFFGQGTRLTVV.

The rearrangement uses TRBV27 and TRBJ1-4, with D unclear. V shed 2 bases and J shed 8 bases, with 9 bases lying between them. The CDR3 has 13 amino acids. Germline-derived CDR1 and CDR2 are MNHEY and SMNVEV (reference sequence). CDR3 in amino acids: CASSLRWEEKLFF. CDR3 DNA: TGTGCCAGCAGTTTACGGTGGGAGGAAAAACTGTTTTTT.

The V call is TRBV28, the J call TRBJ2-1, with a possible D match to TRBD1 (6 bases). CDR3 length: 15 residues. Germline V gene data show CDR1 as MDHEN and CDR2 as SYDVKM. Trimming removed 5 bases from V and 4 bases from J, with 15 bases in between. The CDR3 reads CASSPGTSFYNEQFF. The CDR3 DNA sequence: TGTGCCAGCAGTCCCGGGACAAGTTTTTACAATGAGCAGTTCTTC.

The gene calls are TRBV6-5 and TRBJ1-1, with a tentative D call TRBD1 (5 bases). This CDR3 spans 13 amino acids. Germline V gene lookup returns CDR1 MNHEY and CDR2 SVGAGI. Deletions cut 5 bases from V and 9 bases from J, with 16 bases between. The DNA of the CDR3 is TGTGCCAGCAGTCTATTTAGGGGCCACCAAGCTTTCTTT. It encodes CASSLFRGHQAFF.

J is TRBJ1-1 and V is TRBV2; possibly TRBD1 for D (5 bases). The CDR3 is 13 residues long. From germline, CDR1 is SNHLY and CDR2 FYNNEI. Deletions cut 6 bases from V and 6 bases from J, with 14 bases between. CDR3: CASRSPRVPEAFF. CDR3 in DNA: TGTGCCAGCAGGTCCCCCAGGGTACCTGAAGCTTTCTTT.

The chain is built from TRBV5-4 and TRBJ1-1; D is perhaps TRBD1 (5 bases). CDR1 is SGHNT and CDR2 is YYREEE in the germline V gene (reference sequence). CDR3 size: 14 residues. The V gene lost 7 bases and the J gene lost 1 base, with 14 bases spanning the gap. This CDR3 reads CASHAGTENTEAFF. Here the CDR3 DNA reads TGTGCCAGCCACGCGGGGACCGAGAACACTGAAGCTTTCTTT. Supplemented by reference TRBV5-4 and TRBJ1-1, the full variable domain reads ETGVTQSPTHLIKTRGQQVTLRCSSQSGHNTVSWYQQALGQGPQFIFQYYREEENGRGNFPPRFSGLQFPNYSSELNVNALELDDSALYLCASHAGTENTEAFFGQGTRLTVV.

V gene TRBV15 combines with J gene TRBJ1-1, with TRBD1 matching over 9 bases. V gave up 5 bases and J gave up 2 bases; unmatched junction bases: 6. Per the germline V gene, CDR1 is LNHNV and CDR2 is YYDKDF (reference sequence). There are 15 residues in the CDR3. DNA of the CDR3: TGTGCCACCAGCTCGACGGGACAGGGAAACACTGAAGCTTTCTTT. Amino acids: CATSSTGQGNTEAFF.

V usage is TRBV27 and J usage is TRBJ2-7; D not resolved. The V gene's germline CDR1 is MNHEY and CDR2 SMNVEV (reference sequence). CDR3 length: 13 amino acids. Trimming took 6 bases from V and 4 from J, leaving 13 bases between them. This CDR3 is CASSLSRGYEQYF. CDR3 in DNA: TGTGCCAGCAGCCTGTCGAGAGGATACGAGCAGTACTTC.

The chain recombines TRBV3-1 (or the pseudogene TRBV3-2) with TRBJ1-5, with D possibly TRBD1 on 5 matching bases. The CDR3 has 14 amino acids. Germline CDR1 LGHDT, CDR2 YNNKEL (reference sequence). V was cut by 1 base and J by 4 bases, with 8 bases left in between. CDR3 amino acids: CASSQGGGNQPQHF. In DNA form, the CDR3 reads TGTGCCAGCAGCCAAGGGGGGGGTAATCAGCCCCAGCATTTT.

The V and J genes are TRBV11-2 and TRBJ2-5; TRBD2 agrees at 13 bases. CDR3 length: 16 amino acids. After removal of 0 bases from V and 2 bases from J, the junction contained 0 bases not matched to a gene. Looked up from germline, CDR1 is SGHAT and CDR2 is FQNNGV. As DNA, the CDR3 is TGTGCCAGCAGCTTAGAGGGACTAGCGGGACAAGAGACCCAGTACTTC. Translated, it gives CASSLEGLAGQETQYF.

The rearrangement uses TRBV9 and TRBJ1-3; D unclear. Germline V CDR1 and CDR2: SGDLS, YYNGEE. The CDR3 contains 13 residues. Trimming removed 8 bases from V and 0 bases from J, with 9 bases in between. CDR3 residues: CASQRSSGNTIYF. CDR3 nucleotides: TGTGCCAGTCAAAGGAGCTCTGGAAACACCATATATTTT.

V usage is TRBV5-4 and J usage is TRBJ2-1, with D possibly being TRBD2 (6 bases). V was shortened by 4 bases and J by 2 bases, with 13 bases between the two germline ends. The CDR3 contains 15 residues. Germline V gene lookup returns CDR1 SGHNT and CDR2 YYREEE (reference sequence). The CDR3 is CASSLVGSAYNEQFF. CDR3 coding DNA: TGTGCCAGCAGCCTTGTCGGGAGCGCCTACAATGAGCAGTTCTTC.